This T cell receptor (beta chain) derives from a study of STAT5B mutations in CD4+ large granular lymphocyte leukemia. Bead-separated CD4+, CD4+CD8+, CD57+ or CD56+ fractions, or PBMC, were used. CDR3 length equals 11 residues. V was pared by 8 bases and J by 14 bases, with 7 bases of the junction left unmatched. Germline V CDR1 and CDR2: MGHDK, SYGVNS. The survey-level immunoSEQ assay was used. Methods used by the authors: Putative leukemic clones, a few dozen in all, each exceeded 5% of the repertoire. The assay was immunoSEQ multiplex PCR, and TCRdb's table has in-frame clones only and misses some. V and J calls and clone size are given by that table; D and trimming were obtained from the DNA. The sample records 7,500 to 8,500 clones, around three quarters being singletons.

This rearrangement joins TRBV25-1 to TRBJ2-1, with 9 bases matching TRBD1. The sample comprised PBMCs. This sequence originates from a woman aged 60 to 75 with CD4+ T-cell large granular lymphocyte leukemia. In DNA, the CDR3 is TGTGCCAGCCAGGGGTGGGACAGGGAGTTCTTC. Amino acid sequence: CASQGWDREFF.